A selection of T cell receptor beta chains follows, all from one sample in a study of blood T cell repertoires in COVID-19. The repertoire was sequenced with immunoSEQ multiplex PCR; TCRdb's copy has only in-frame clones and lacks some. The sample has over 250,000 clones, around 89% seen once; the top ten hold 0.99%. The specimen was peripheral blood. Source of these receptors: a woman between 40 and 55 years old who had recovered from COVID-19. The CDR3 runs from the conserved cysteine through the conserved F or W. Fields, in order: D gene, clone size, J gene, V gene, CDR3 DNA, CDR3 protein. The D gene is left open where the match is weak. Where a row states a size, it is once, few, many or the class of an expanded clone; other rows omit it.

>.|.|TRBJ2-5|TRBV29-1
TGCAGCGTTGGTTGGCAGGAGACCCAGTACTTC
CSVGWQETQYF
>.|.|TRBJ2-3|TRBV4-1
TGCGCCAGCAGCCAAGAAGCCGCCGCGGCTGGCACAGATACGCAGTATTTT
CASSQEAAAAGTDTQYF
>.|.|TRBJ1-5|TRBV6-5
TGTGCCAGCAGTCCTCGACAGGACAATCAGCCCCAGCATTTT
CASSPRQDNQPQHF
>.|.|TRBJ2-7|TRBV7-9
TGTGCCAGCAGCTTCTCCGGGGGAGCCTACGAGCAGTACTTC
CASSFSGGAYEQYF
>TRBD2|.|TRBJ2-1|TRBV6-1
TGTGCCAGCAGTGGCCTCGGGAGGGGCAGCTCCTACAATGAGCAGTTCTTC
CASSGLGRGSSYNEQFF
>TRBD2|.|TRBJ2-7|TRBV6-5
TGTGCCAGCAGGATTACTAGCGCGAGCAAGCAGTACTTC
CASRITSASKQYF
>TRBD2|few|TRBJ2-1|TRBV27
TGTGCCAGCAGCCCAAGGGGGGGGACTAGTTTCGGTGAGCAGTTCTTC
CASSPRGGTSFGEQFF
>TRBD2|.|TRBJ2-1|TRBV9
TGTGCCAGCAGCGTAGGGGGTAGCGGGGTCTACAATGAGCAGTTCTTC
CASSVGGSGVYNEQFF
>.|.|TRBJ2-1|TRBV21-1
TGTGCCAGCAGCATCTTCCCCACTAGCGGGAGGTACAATGAGCAGTTCTTC
CASSIFPTSGRYNEQFF
>.|.|TRBJ1-1|TRBV5-4
TGTGCCAGCAGCTTGGTCGGGGTTGGCACTGAAGCTTTCTTT
CASSLVGVGTEAFF
>.|once|TRBJ1-1|TRBV18
TGTGCCAGCTCACCTTCCCGGGGGGTCGGGGCTTTCTTT
CASSPSRGVGAFF
>TRBD1|.|TRBJ2-5|TRBV12-3/TRBV12-4
TGTGCCAGCAGTTCGACAGGGGGGGAGACCCAGTACTTC
CASSSTGGETQYF
>TRBD2|.|TRBJ2-2|TRBV4-1
TGCGCCAGCAGCACCAGCGGGGGAACCACCGGGGAGCTGTTTTTT
CASSTSGGTTGELFF
>.|.|TRBJ1-6|TRBV2
TGTGCCAGCAGGGTGCGGTCTGACAATTCACCCCTCCACTTT
CASRVRSDNSPLHF
>TRBD2|.|TRBJ2-1|TRBV4-3
TGCGCCAGCAGCCAAGAAGCGGGGAAAAGGGTCTACAATGAGCAGTTCTTC
CASSQEAGKRVYNEQFF
>TRBD1|.|TRBJ2-1|TRBV7-8
TGTGCCAGCACCGTCGTGACAGGGACGTACAATGAGCAGTTCTTC
CASTVVTGTYNEQFF
>TRBD1|.|TRBJ2-1|TRBV6-2/TRBV6-3
TGTGCCAGCCGCCGACAGGGAAATAACAATGAGCAGTTCTTC
CASRRQGNNNEQFF
>.|.|TRBJ1-1|TRBV29-1
TGCAGCGTTGAGGGCCGGCTGAACACTGAAGCTTTCTTT
CSVEGRLNTEAFF
>TRBD2|.|TRBJ2-3|TRBV24-1
TGTGCCACCAGTGGGTCGCCTAGCGGGAGTGAAGATACGCAGTATTTT
CATSGSPSGSEDTQYF
>TRBD1|few|TRBJ1-4|TRBV10-1
TGCGCCAGCAGGTCACAGGGGGGTGAAAAACTGTTTTTT
CASRSQGGEKLFF
>.|.|TRBJ2-2|TRBV5-4
TGTGCCAGCAGCTTGTGGGGGCCTGGCGGGGAGCTGTTTTTT
CASSLWGPGGELFF
>TRBD2|.|TRBJ2-3|TRBV5-4
TGTGCCAGCAGCCGAAAGACTAGCGGGAGGGGAGATACGCAGTATTTT
CASSRKTSGRGDTQYF
>.|.|TRBJ1-1|TRBV12-5
TGTGCTAGTGGTTTGGGGCAGAAAAACACTGAAGCTTTCTTT
CASGLGQKNTEAFF
>TRBD2|once|TRBJ2-2|TRBV7-8
TGTGCCAGCAGCAGGGGTACTAGCGGGAGGGGAACCGGGGAGCTGTTTTTT
CASSRGTSGRGTGELFF
>TRBD1|once|TRBJ2-5|TRBV5-5
TGTGCCAGCACCCCCCGGGACAGGGGGCGGGGTGGGGAGACCCAGTACTTC
CASTPRDRGRGGETQYF
>.|.|TRBJ2-5|TRBV9
TGTGCCAGCAGCCCTGGACACCCCCAAGAGACCCAGTACTTC
CASSPGHPQETQYF
>TRBD1|.|TRBJ1-5|TRBV7-2
TGTGCCAGCAGCTCCCGGACAGGGCCCAATCAGCCCCAGCATTTT
CASSSRTGPNQPQHF
>.|.|TRBJ2-1|TRBV7-6
TGTGCCAGCAGCTTAGTCCTCAGCTCCTACAATGAGCAGTTCTTC
CASSLVLSSYNEQFF
>.|few|TRBJ1-5|TRBV4-1
TGCGCCAGCAGCCAAGTTATGGGGGCAAAGGGGCCCCAGCATTTT
CASSQVMGAKGPQHF
>TRBD1|once|TRBJ1-6|TRBV30
TGTGCCTGGAGTCCACCCGGGACAGGGGGCTCACCCCTCCACTTT
CAWSPPGTGGSPLHF
>TRBD2|.|TRBJ2-1|TRBV6-5
TGTGCCAGCCGGTGGAGCGGGATATACAATGAGCAGTTCTTC
CASRWSGIYNEQFF
>.|.|TRBJ1-5|TRBV11-2
TGTGCCAGCAGCTCAACGGGCGGGGCCGGTCAGCCCCAGCATTTT
CASSSTGGAGQPQHF
>.|.|TRBJ1-1|TRBV11-3
TGTGCCAGCAGCTTAGGGCGGGACACTGAAGCTTTCTTT
CASSLGRDTEAFF
>.|.|TRBJ2-7|TRBV9
TGTGCCAGCAGCGTGGGGGCTGGGGGAGCTGGGCCTTCCCACGAGCAGTACTTC
CASSVGAGGAGPSHEQYF